Below are 19 T cell receptor beta chains sequenced from a single sample in a study of control samples from healthy donors and cancer patients. Assay used: immunoSEQ multiplex PCR; TCRdb lists only in-frame clones, some missing. The sample carries around 100,000 clones, around 88% recorded once. Sequences were obtained from blood. The receptors derive from a man aged 25-45 years in good health.

In this sample, this clone turned up a few times. The genes are TRBV6-2 or TRBV6-3 and TRBJ2-7; 9 bases line up with TRBD1. Germline lookup yields CDR1 MNHEY and CDR2 SVGEGT. Unmatched junction bases numbered 6, after V lost 0 bases and J lost 6 bases. The CDR3 consists of 15 residues. The CDR3 loop reads CASSYSRGQGSEQYF. Here the CDR3 DNA reads TGTGCCAGCAGTTACTCGAGGGGACAGGGAAGCGAGCAGTACTTC.

The chain carries TRBV5-6 and TRBJ2-1; 8 positions match TRBD2. Germline lookup yields CDR1 SGHDT and CDR2 YYEEEE. Trimming cost V 4 bases and J 4 bases; bases outside gene matches: 13. CDR3 length: 17 amino acids. CDR3 sequence (DNA): TGTGCCAGCAGCCTCGGGAGGGCCTCCGAGAAATACAATGAGCAGTTCTTC. Translating gives CASSLGRASEKYNEQFF.

J is TRBJ1-1 and V is TRBV7-2, with D possibly matching TRBD1 (6 bases). Between the trimmed V and J ends, which lost 5 bases and 6 bases, there was a span of 10 bases. The CDR3 is 12 amino acids. The germline V gene has CDR1 SGHTA and CDR2 FQGNSA. The CDR3 sequence is CASSLDRSEAFF. Written as DNA, the CDR3 is TGTGCCAGCAGCCTCGACAGGTCTGAAGCTTTCTTT.

The chain carries TRBV14 and TRBJ2-7; D ambiguous. Trimming removed 5 bases at V and 2 bases at J, with 13 bases between. The CDR3 consists of 14 residues. The V gene's germline CDR1 is SGHDN and CDR2 FVKESK. In DNA, the CDR3 is TGTGCCAGCAGCGGACGGATGAGACCCTACGAGCAGTACTTC. Protein product: CASSGRMRPYEQYF.

This chain uses TRBV10-3 with TRBJ2-6; 8 bases line up with TRBD2. The CDR3 totals 19 residues. From germline, CDR1 is ENHRY and CDR2 SYGVKD. V was clipped by 2 bases and J by 0 bases; unmatched bases: 9. The DNA for the CDR3 is TGTGCCATCAGTGAGAGGGCTAGCGGGCAATCCTCTGGGGCCAACGTCCTGACTTTC. It translates to CAISERASGQSSGANVLTF.

This rearrangement joins TRBV4-1 to TRBJ2-5, with TRBD1 matching over 10 bases. Germline V lookup: CDR1 MGHRA, CDR2 YSYEKL. This CDR3 has 14 residues. The trim removed 3 bases at V and 5 bases at J, leaving 3 bases unmatched. This CDR3 is CASSQTGGAETQYF. The CDR3 bases are TGCGCCAGCAGCCAGACAGGGGGCGCGGAGACCCAGTACTTC.

V is TRBV7-2 and J is TRBJ2-3; no clear D gene. The ends were cut back, 2 bases at V and 1 base at J, with 4 bases in the middle. CDR1 and CDR2 (germline): SGHTA, FQGNSA. CDR3 size: 13 residues. CDR3 sequence: CASSLRRTDTQYF. The CDR3 coding sequence is TGTGCCAGCAGCTTAAGACGCACAGATACGCAGTATTTT.

The rearrangement uses TRBV30 and TRBJ2-7, with 7 bases fitting TRBD1. This CDR3 has 12 residues. The germline CDR1 and CDR2 sequences are GTSNPN and SVGIG (reference sequence). Germline trimming cut 3 bases from V and 6 bases from J; bases unmatched to any gene: 5. This CDR3 reads CAWSPTGSEQYF. CDR3 sequence (DNA): TGTGCCTGGAGCCCGACAGGGTCCGAGCAGTACTTC.

The V and J genes are TRBV19 and TRBJ1-2, with D tentatively TRBD1 (5 bases). The CDR3 is made up of 14 amino acids. The V gene's germline CDR1 is LNHDA and CDR2 SQIVND (reference sequence). Trimming cost V 5 bases and J 5 bases, with 15 bases left between them. The CDR3 loop reads CASSEAGTSYGYTF. DNA for the CDR3: TGTGCCAGTAGTGAGGCCGGGACTTCGTATGGCTACACCTTC. Together with reference TRBV19 and TRBJ1-2, the CDR3 gives the full variable domain: DGGITQSPKYLFRKEGQNVTLSCEQNLNHDAMYWYRQDPGQGLRLIYYSQIVNDFQKGDIAEGYSVSREKKESFPLTVTSAQKNPTAFYLCASSEAGTSYGYTFGSGTRLTVV.

This chain uses TRBV4-1 with TRBJ2-7; 8 bases align to TRBD1. CDR3 length equals 13 residues. The germline CDR1 and CDR2 sequences are MGHRA and YSYEKL. J was trimmed by 4 bases and V by 4 bases; bases with no gene match: 3. CDR3 loop: CASSPDRVYEQYF. The CDR3 DNA follows: TGCGCCAGCAGCCCGGACAGGGTTTACGAGCAGTACTTC.

This chain connects TRBV6-5 to TRBJ2-7, with 10 positions matching TRBD1. V dropped 6 bases and J dropped 2; count of bases not matched to a gene: 4. Per the germline V gene, CDR1 is MNHEY and CDR2 is SVGAGI. CDR3 length: 14 amino acids. CDR3 in DNA: TGTGCCAGCAGAGGACAGGGGGTACCCTACGAGCAGTACTTC. Translated: CASRGQGVPYEQYF.

In its sample, this clone was seen once. The chain is built from TRBV7-9 and TRBJ1-1; D is uncertain. Germline assignment: CDR1 SEHNR and CDR2 FQNEAQ (reference sequence). The V end lost 5 bases, the J end lost 4 bases, and 11 bases lay between the germline ends. CDR3 length: 13 residues. Here the CDR3 reads CASSAGWVTEAFF. The CDR3 DNA sequence: TGTGCCAGCAGCGCGGGGTGGGTCACTGAAGCTTTCTTT. The variable domain in full, with the rest retrieved from reference TRBV7-9 and TRBJ1-1, is DTGVSQNPRHKITKRGQNVTFRCDPISEHNRLYWYRQTLGQGPEFLTYFQNEAQLEKSRLLSDRFSAERPKGSFSTLEIQRTEQGDSAMYLCASSAGWVTEAFFGQGTRLTVV.

This chain uses TRBV6-2 or TRBV6-3 with TRBJ1-6; D uncertain. Germline loops: CDR1 MNHEY, CDR2 SVGEGT. The CDR3 is 16 amino acids. The V end lost 2 bases, the J end lost 0 bases, and 8 bases lay between the germline ends. CDR3 nucleotide sequence: TGTGCCAGCAGTTACCCGGGGAGCTCCTATAATTCACCCCTCCACTTT. The encoded protein is CASSYPGSSYNSPLHF.

This sequence joins TRBV6-1 and TRBJ1-1; D gene uncertain. The V end was cut by 3 bases, the J end by 0 bases, with 11 bases between. Germline V lookup: CDR1 MNHNS, CDR2 SASEGT. The CDR3 sequence is 15 residues long. The DNA of the CDR3 is TGTGCCAGCAGTGACACCGGGAACTTGAACACTGAAGCTTTCTTT. Amino acid sequence: CASSDTGNLNTEAFF.

V usage is TRBV7-9 and J usage is TRBJ1-1, with a weak D call TRBD1 (6 bases). The CDR3 has 11 residues. The germline V gene encodes CDR1 SEHNR and CDR2 FQNEAQ (reference sequence). V was shortened by 5 bases and J by 11 bases, with 12 bases between the two germline ends. The CDR3 bases are TGTGCCAGCAGCGAAACAGGGAGCGCTTTCTTT. Translated, it gives CASSETGSAFF.

This clone was counted between two and nine times. The chain carries TRBV10-3 and TRBJ2-3, with TRBD2 matching over 12 bases. J gave up 5 bases and V 6 bases, and 9 bases lay outside the gene matches. The CDR3 has 16 amino acids. Germline loops: CDR1 ENHRY, CDR2 SYGVKD. The CDR3 is CAISGLAGGAGDTQYF. Here the CDR3 DNA reads TGTGCCATCAGCGGTCTAGCGGGAGGGGCAGGAGATACGCAGTATTTT.

The V call is TRBV19, the J call TRBJ2-2; the D is unclear. The V and J ends lost 3 bases and 8 bases respectively, with 19 bases between them. The CDR3 covers 16 residues. CDR1 is LNHDA, CDR2 SQIVND, per germline (reference sequence). This CDR3 reads CASSITQLVNKGELFF. CDR3 in DNA: TGTGCCAGTAGTATCACACAGCTCGTGAACAAGGGGGAGCTGTTTTTT.

This chain uses TRBV18 with TRBJ2-2; no reliable D call. Deletions cut 0 bases from V and 3 bases from J, with 11 bases between. Germline V gives CDR1 KGHSH, CDR2 LQKENI. The CDR3 is 16 amino acids. CDR3 sequence reads: CASSPPSSRDTGELFF. The CDR3 DNA follows: TGTGCCAGCTCACCACCGTCGAGCAGAGACACCGGGGAGCTGTTTTTT.

J is TRBJ2-1 and V is TRBV27; 9 bases match TRBD2. Trimming took 2 bases from V and 4 from J; bases not matched to a gene: 3. CDR1 is MNHEY, CDR2 SMNVEV, per germline (reference sequence). The CDR3 runs 15 residues. CDR3 DNA sequence: TGTGCCAGCAGTTTAGGAGCGGGGGGATACAATGAGCAGTTCTTC. Its protein is CASSLGAGGYNEQFF.